These 11 T cell receptor beta chains came from one sample sequenced in a study of tumor-infiltrating lymphocytes in primary liver carcinoma. Out of unsorted whole blood came the blood RNA, and germline DNA was extracted as well. A primer in the constant region served to generate TCR beta cDNA from 500 ng of total RNA. Three rounds of nested multiplex PCR with slightly modified ARM-PCR produced TCR beta libraries. The first two PCR rounds used TRBV1-TRBV30 primers with a Cbeta primer, about 9 cycles each. Via MiXCR, TCRdb re-called the multiplex PCR reads, giving one row per CDR3 protein. The sample includes fewer than 350,000 distinct CDR3 sequences, less than 75% of them seen just once. Sequenced: peripheral blood. Receptors were obtained from a man aged 35-49 years with primary liver carcinoma and hepatitis B virus infection.

CDR3 nucleotide sequence: TGTGCCTGGAGTAGCATGGAGACCCAGTACTTC. Encoded protein: CAWSSMETQYF. This sequence joins TRBV30 and TRBJ2-5; D is ambiguous. The length of the CDR3 is 11 residues. Germline CDR1 is GTSNPN and CDR2 is SVGIG (reference sequence). V dropped 2 bases and J dropped 5 bases, with 6 bases sitting between them.

A remark on this clonotype: A read error may explain this, as a much larger clone is one base away. The gene calls are TRBV6-1 and TRBJ1-2, with 8 bases matching TRBD1. J gave up 4 bases and V 5 bases, and 6 bases lay outside the gene matches. This CDR3 comprises 14 residues. Looked up from germline, CDR1 is MNHNS and CDR2 is SASEGT. CDR3 bases: TGTGCCAGCAGTAACTTGGGACAGGCCTATGGCTACACCTTC. This sequence encodes CASSNLGQAYGYTF.

The gene calls are TRBV6-2 or TRBV6-3 and TRBJ2-1; 10 bases fit TRBD2. CDR1 is MNHEY and CDR2 is SVGEGT in the germline V gene. The CDR3 spans 16 residues. The DNA of the CDR3 is TGTGCTACCAGTTATTTAGCGGGAGGCCTCTCAAATGAGCAGTTCTTC. Translating gives CATSYLAGGLSNEQFF.

The chain uses TRBV6-2 or TRBV6-3 and TRBJ1-2; no clear D gene. CDR3 length: 12 amino acids. V dropped 11 bases and J dropped 1 base, with 11 bases sitting between them. The germline CDR1 and CDR2 sequences are MNHEY and SVGEGT. This CDR3 is CAVQRNNYGYTF. CDR3 nucleotide sequence: TGTGCCGTACAGAGAAATAACTATGGCTACACCTTC.

Regarding this clonotype: This may arise from a read error, as a much more abundant clone is one base away. V gene TRBV4-2 combines with J gene TRBJ2-1, with D possibly TRBD2 on 6 matching bases. Germline loops: CDR1 LGHNA, CDR2 YNFKEQ. The CDR3 runs 16 residues. The CDR3 reads CASSQRLAESYNEQLF. CDR3 in DNA: TGTGCCAGCAGCCAACGTTTAGCGGAGTCATACAATGAGCAGCTCTTC.

The rearrangement uses TRBV10-3 and TRBJ1-3; the D is unclear. This CDR3 contains 18 residues. The ends were cut back, 0 bases at V and 5 bases at J, with 20 bases in the middle. Germline assignment: CDR1 ENHRY and CDR2 SYGVKD. DNA for the CDR3: TGTGCCATCAGTGAGTCACCCAGGCGGAGCGCTCAGAGAAACACCATATATTTT. This translates into CAISESPRRSAQRNTIYF.

The chain couples TRBV11-2 to TRBJ2-7, with D perhaps matching TRBD2 (7 bases). From germline, CDR1 is SGHAT and CDR2 FQNNGV. Trimming pared 1 base from V and 0 bases from J, leaving 16 bases between. The CDR3 length is 17 residues. The CDR3 here is CASSLVPRGRASYEQYF. The CDR3 coding sequence is TGTGCCAGCAGCTTAGTCCCTAGGGGGAGGGCCTCCTACGAGCAGTACTTC.

This clonotype was observed many times. The gene calls are TRBV11-3 and TRBJ2-3; D possibly matches TRBD1 or TRBD2 (5 bases each). V was clipped by 5 bases and J by 3 bases, with 15 bases between them. In germline, CDR1 is SGHNT, CDR2 YENEEA. The CDR3 runs 15 residues. The CDR3 nucleotides read TGTGCCAGCAGCCACGGGACGGGTGGGACAGATACGCAGTATTTT. The encoded protein is CASSHGTGGTDTQYF.

V gene TRBV6-2 or TRBV6-3 combines with J gene TRBJ2-1; 8 bases are shared with TRBD1. In germline, CDR1 is MNHEY, CDR2 SVGEGT. The length of the CDR3 is 15 residues. Trimming at V came to 3 bases and at J to 8 bases, leaving 9 bases not matched to a gene. CDR3: CASSYNQGAQDEQFF. The CDR3 coding sequence is TGTGCCAGCAGTTATAATCAGGGGGCGCAGGATGAGCAGTTCTTC.

In the case of this clonotype: A clone one base away is much larger, so this may be a read error. The V gene is TRBV6-6, the J gene TRBJ2-7; D is unresolved. This CDR3 has 12 residues. The germline V gene has CDR1 MNHNY and CDR2 SVGAGI (reference sequence). Trimming removed 8 bases from V and 2 bases from J, with 10 bases in between. CDR3 nucleotides: TGTGCCAGCGGCTCCGGTGCCTACGAGCAGTACTTC. Translation gives CASGSGAYEQYF.

This clonotype was seen many times. The chain couples TRBV4-1 to TRBJ1-2; D might be TRBD1 (6 bases). The CDR3 has 16 amino acids. Trimming cost V 1 base and J 5 bases, with 17 bases left between them. In germline, CDR1 is MGHRA, CDR2 YSYEKL. For the CDR3, the DNA is TGCGCCAGCAGCCAAGTTGGGGGGGCGCTAGGTTATGGCTACACCTTC. It yields the protein CASSQVGGALGYGYTF.